This T cell receptor (beta chain) was identified during a study of lymphopenia after photon versus proton radiotherapy. General observations from the study: After lymphocyte nadir, photon-treated repertoires showed oligoclonal expansion, especially CD8+ Temra. Relative stability marked proton patients; photon patients lost diversity and naive cells. Post-nadir TCR diversity decline inversely tracked overall survival among those who died. Only patients who died were analyzed for survival; proton advantage is unproven.

This clone was counted between two and nine times. Its target is unknown. Germline values: CDR1 MRHNA, CDR2 SNTAGT. Germline trimming cut 5 bases from V and 6 bases from J; bases unmatched to any gene: 2. The CDR3 contains 15 residues. Generated by immunoSEQ multiplex PCR, the TCRdb table keeps only in-frame clones and is missing some. The sample holds 150,000 to 200,000 clones, more than 85% seen once. The receptor was isolated from a man aged 45-60 years with gastric cancer. The sample in question was peripheral blood, obtained from a patient treated with photon-based radiotherapy. The chain carries TRBV6-4 and TRBJ2-1; TRBD2 aligns across 15 bases. CDR3 coding DNA: TGTGCCAGCAGTCGGACTAGCGGGAGGGGCAATGAGCAGTTCTTC. It codes for CASSRTSGRGNEQFF.